A single sample gave rise to the 8 T cell receptor beta chains below, sequenced in a study of cytomegalovirus exposure and HLA in healthy donors. PCR used 60 Vbeta primers and 13 Jbeta primers. Libraries were prepared by immunoSEQ multiplex PCR; TCRdb keeps only in-frame clonotypes and omits some of them. The repertoire holds about 160,000 clones, with around 80% as singletons. The sequenced sample consisted of PBMCs. All receptors derive from a male donor in good health and CMV-seropositive.

Notes on this clone: The sample contains more than one DNA sequence encoding this CDR3. The chain is built from TRBV2 and TRBJ1-5, with TRBD1 matching 9 bases. The CDR3 contains 14 residues. CDR1 and CDR2 (germline): SNHLY, FYNNEI. The trim removed 4 bases at V and 2 bases at J, leaving 0 bases unmatched. The chain's CDR3 is CASSGTGGNQPQHF. The CDR3 nucleotides are TGTGCCAGCAGTGGGACAGGGGGCAATCAGCCCCAGCATTTT.

The chain recombines TRBV28 with TRBJ2-7; 10 nucleotides agree with TRBD2. V lost 6 bases to trimming and J lost 3 bases; unmatched junction nucleotides: 8. The CDR3 length is 15 residues. The germline CDR1 and CDR2 sequences are MDHEN and SYDVKM. CDR3 residues: CASSQRSSGSYEQYF. The CDR3 bases are TGTGCCAGCAGCCAGAGGTCTAGCGGGAGCTACGAGCAGTACTTC. Full variable domain (outside the CDR3, taken from reference TRBV28 and TRBJ2-7): DVKVTQSSRYLVKRTGEKVFLECVQDMDHENMFWYRQDPGLGLRLIYFSYDVKMKEKGDIPEGYSVSREKKERFSLILESASTNQTSMYLCASSQRSSGSYEQYFGPGTRLTVT.

This chain joins TRBV11-3 and TRBJ2-3; D possibly corresponds to TRBD1 (6 bases). V was cut by 10 bases and J by 2 bases, with 13 bases left in between. The CDR3 runs 13 residues. Germline CDR1 SGHNT, CDR2 YENEEA. CDR3 sequence reads: CATTRDNTDTQYF. CDR3 bases: TGTGCCACTACCCGGGACAACACAGATACGCAGTATTTT.

CDR3: CAWSSDRAYEQYF. In DNA form, the CDR3 reads TGTGCCTGGAGTTCTGACAGGGCTTACGAGCAGTACTTC. This rearrangement joins TRBV30 to TRBJ2-7, with 7 bases identical to TRBD1. Germline CDR1 GTSNPN, CDR2 SVGIG (reference sequence). The trim removed 2 bases at V and 4 bases at J, leaving 5 bases unmatched. The CDR3 sequence is 13 residues long. Together with reference TRBV30 and TRBJ2-7, the CDR3 gives the full variable domain: SQTIHQWPATLVQPVGSPLSLECTVEGTSNPNLYWYRQAAGRGLQLLFYSVGIGQISSEVPQNLSASRPQDRQFILSSKKLLLSDSGFYLCAWSSDRAYEQYFGPGTRLTVT.

The chain recombines TRBV7-2 with TRBJ1-1; D may be TRBD1 (6 bases). CDR3 size: 12 residues. The germline V and J ends were trimmed by 5 bases and 7 bases, with 11 bases remaining between them. CDR1 is SGHTA, CDR2 FQGNSA, per germline. The CDR3 protein is CASSIKTGEAFF. As DNA, the CDR3 is TGTGCCAGCAGCATAAAGACAGGTGAAGCTTTCTTT.

The genes are TRBV6-6 and TRBJ1-3, with D perhaps matching TRBD1 (6 bases). Germline CDR1 is MNHNY and CDR2 is SVGAGI (reference sequence). V lost 6 bases to trimming and J lost 2 bases, with 11 bases between them. The CDR3 is 14 residues long. CDR3 sequence reads: CASSRGAAGNTIYF. The CDR3, as DNA: TGTGCCAGCAGCCGGGGGGCTGCTGGAAACACCATATATTTT.

The genes are TRBV2 and TRBJ2-3; weak D call: TRBD1 (5 bases). V was pared by 8 bases and J by 1 base, with 13 bases between. CDR3 length equals 14 residues. Germline V CDR1 and CDR2: SNHLY, FYNNEI. This CDR3 reads CASHTRVGTDTQYF. DNA for the CDR3: TGTGCCAGCCACACCAGGGTGGGCACAGATACGCAGTATTTT.

This clone appeared a single time. The chain carries TRBV7-8 and TRBJ2-1; 8 bases are shared with TRBD2. CDR3 length: 15 residues. V shed 3 bases and J 7 bases; nucleotides not matched to a gene: 8. Germline values: CDR1 SGHVS, CDR2 FQNEAQ. The CDR3 spells CASSFSGIGRNEQFF. The DNA for the CDR3 is TGTGCCAGCAGCTTTAGCGGGATAGGTAGGAATGAGCAGTTCTTC. The full variable domain, its missing parts supplied by reference TRBV7-8 and TRBJ2-1, is GAGVSQSPRYKVAKRGQDVALRCDPISGHVSLFWYQQALGQGPEFLTYFQNEAQLDKSGLPSDRFFAERPEGSVSTLKIQRTQQEDSAVYLCASSFSGIGRNEQFFGPGTRLTVL.